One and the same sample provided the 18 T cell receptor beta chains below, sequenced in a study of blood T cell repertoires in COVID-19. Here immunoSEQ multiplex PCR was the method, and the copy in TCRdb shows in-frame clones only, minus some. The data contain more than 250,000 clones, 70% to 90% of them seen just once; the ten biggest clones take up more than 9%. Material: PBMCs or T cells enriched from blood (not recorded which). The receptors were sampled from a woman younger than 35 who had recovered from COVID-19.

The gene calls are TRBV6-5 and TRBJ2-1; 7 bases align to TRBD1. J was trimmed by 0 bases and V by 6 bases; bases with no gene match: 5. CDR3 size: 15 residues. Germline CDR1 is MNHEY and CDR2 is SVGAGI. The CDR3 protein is CASSTRQGSYNEQFF. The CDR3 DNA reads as TGTGCCAGCAGCACCCGACAGGGCTCCTACAATGAGCAGTTCTTC.

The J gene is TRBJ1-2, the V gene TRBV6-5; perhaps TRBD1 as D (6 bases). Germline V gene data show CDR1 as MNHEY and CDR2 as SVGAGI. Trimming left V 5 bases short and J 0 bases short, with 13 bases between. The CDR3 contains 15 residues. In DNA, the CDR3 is TGTGCCAGCAGTCTGGACAGTTTAGCTAACTATGGCTACACCTTC. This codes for CASSLDSLANYGYTF.

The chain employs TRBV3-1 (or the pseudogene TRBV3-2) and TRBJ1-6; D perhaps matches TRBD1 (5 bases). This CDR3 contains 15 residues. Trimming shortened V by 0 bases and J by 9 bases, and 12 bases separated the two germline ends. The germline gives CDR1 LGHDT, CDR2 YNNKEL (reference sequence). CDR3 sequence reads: CASSQDRQGFSPLHF. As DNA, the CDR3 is TGTGCCAGCAGCCAAGATCGGCAGGGCTTTTCACCCCTCCACTTT.

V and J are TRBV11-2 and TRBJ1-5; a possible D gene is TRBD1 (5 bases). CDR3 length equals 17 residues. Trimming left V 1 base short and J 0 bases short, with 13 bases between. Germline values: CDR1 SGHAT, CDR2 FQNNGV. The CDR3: CASSLGRWGDSNQPQHF. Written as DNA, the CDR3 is TGTGCCAGCAGCTTAGGGAGATGGGGGGATAGCAATCAGCCCCAGCATTTT.

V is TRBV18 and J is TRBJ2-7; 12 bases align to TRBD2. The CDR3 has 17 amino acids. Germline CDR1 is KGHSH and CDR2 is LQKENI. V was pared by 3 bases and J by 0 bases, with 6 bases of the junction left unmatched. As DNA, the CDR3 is TGTGCCAGCTCACCGATGACTAGCGGGGGCAGCTCCTACGAGCAGTACTTC. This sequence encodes CASSPMTSGGSSYEQYF.

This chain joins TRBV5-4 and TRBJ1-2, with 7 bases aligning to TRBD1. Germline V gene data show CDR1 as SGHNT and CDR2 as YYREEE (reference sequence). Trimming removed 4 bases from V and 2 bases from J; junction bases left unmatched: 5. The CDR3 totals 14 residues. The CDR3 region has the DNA TGTGCCAGCAGCCATGGGACAGACAACTATGGCTACACCTTC. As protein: CASSHGTDNYGYTF.

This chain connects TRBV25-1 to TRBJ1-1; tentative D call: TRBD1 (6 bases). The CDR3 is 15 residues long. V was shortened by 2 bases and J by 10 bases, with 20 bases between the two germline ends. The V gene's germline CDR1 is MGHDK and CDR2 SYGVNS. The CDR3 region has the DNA TGTGCCAGCAGTGAAACAGGGTGGAATAGGGAGGGAGCTTTCTTT. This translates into CASSETGWNREGAFF.

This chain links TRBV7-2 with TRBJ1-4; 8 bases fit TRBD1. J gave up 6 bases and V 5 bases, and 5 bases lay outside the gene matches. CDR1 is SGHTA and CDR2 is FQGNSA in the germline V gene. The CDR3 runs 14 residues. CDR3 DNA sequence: TGTGCCAGCAGCGGACAGGGATGGGATGAAAAACTGTTTTTT. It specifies CASSGQGWDEKLFF.

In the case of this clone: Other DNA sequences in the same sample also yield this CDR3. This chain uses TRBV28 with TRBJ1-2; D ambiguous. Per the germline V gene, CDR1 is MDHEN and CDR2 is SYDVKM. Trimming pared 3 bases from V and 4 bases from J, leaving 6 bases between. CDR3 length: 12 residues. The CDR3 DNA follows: TGTGCCAGCAGTTTCAGAGGCTATGGCTACACCTTC. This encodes CASSFRGYGYTF.

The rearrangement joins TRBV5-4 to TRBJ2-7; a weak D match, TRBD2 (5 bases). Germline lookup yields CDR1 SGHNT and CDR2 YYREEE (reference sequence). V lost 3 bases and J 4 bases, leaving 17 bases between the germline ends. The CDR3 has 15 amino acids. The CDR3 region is CASSSSGSGGYEQYF. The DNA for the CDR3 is TGTGCCAGCAGCTCCTCTGGGAGCGGCGGATACGAGCAGTACTTC.

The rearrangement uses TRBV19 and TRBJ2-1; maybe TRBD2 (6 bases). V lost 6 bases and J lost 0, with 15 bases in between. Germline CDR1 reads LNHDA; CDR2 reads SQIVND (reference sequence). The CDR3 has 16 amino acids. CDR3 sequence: CASRGLKSSSYNEQFF. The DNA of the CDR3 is TGTGCCAGTAGGGGACTCAAATCGAGCTCCTACAATGAGCAGTTCTTC.

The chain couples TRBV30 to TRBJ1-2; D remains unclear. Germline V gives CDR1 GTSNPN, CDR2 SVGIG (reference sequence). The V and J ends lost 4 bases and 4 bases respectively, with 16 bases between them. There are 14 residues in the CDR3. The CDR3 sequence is CAWIRSPDSYGYTF. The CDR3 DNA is TGTGCCTGGATCCGAAGTCCGGACTCCTATGGCTACACCTTC.

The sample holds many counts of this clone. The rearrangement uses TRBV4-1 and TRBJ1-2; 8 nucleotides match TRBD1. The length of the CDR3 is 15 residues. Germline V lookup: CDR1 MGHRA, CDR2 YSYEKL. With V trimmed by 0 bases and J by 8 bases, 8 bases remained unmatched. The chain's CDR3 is CASSQEDQGAPGYTF. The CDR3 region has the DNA TGCGCCAGCAGCCAAGAGGATCAGGGGGCGCCCGGCTACACCTTC.

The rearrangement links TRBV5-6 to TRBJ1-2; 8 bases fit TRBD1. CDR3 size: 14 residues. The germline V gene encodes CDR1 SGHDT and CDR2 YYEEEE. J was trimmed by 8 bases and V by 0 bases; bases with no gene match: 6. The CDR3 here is CASSLAWTGLGYTF. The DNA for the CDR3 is TGTGCCAGCAGCTTGGCTTGGACAGGGTTGGGCTACACCTTC.

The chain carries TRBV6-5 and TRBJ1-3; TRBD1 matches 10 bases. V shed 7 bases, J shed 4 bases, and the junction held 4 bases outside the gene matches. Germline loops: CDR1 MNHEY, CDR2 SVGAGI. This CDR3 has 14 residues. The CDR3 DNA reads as TGTGCCAGCACCATGACAGGGGGCGGAAACACCATATATTTT. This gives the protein CASTMTGGGNTIYF.

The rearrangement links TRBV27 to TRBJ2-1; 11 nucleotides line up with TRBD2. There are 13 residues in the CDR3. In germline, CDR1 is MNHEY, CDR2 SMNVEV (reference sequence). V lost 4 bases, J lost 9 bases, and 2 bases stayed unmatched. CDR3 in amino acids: CASSSTSGIEQFF. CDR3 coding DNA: TGTGCCAGCAGTTCGACTAGCGGGATTGAGCAGTTCTTC.

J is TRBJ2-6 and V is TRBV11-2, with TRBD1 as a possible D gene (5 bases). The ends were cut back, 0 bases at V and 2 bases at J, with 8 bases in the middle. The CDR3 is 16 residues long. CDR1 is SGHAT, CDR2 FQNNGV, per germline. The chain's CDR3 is CASSLDQGAGANVLTF. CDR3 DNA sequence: TGTGCCAGCAGCTTAGATCAGGGTGCTGGGGCCAACGTCCTGACTTTC.

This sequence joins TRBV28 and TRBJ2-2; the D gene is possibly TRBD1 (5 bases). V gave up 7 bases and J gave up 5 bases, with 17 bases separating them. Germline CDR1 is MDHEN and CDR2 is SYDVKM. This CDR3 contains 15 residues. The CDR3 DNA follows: TGTGCCAGCATTTCAAGGGGCGGAAGGACCGGGGAGCTGTTTTTT. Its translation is CASISRGGRTGELFF. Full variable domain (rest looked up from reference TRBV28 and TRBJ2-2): DVKVTQSSRYLVKRTGEKVFLECVQDMDHENMFWYRQDPGLGLRLIYFSYDVKMKEKGDIPEGYSVSREKKERFSLILESASTNQTSMYLCASISRGGRTGELFFGEGSRLTVL.